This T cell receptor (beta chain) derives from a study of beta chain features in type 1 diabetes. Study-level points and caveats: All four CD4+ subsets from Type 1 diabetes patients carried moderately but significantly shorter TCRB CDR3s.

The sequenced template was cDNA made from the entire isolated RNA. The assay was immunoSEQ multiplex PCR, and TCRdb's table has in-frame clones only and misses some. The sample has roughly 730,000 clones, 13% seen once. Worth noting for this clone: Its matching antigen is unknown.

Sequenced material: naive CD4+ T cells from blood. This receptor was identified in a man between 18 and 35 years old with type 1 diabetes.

CDR3 DNA sequence: TGTGCCAGCAGTGCAACAGGGGGAGGGGGTCAGCCCCAGCATTTT. Protein: CASSATGGGGQPQHF. This chain uses TRBV25-1 with TRBJ1-5; 8 bases line up with TRBD1. V gave up 4 bases and J gave up 6 bases; unmatched junction bases: 8. Germline V gene data show CDR1 as MGHDK and CDR2 as SYGVNS. This CDR3 is 15 amino acids long.